The clone carrying this T cell receptor (beta chain) was seen a few times. The antigen is not known. Amplified regions were TCR beta CDR3 sequences from RNA transcripts. The TCR CDR3 was amplified in a first-round RT-PCR using the HTBI primer set. TCRdb recomputed calls from the multiplex PCR reads with MiXCR, one row per CDR3 protein. This sample has some 720,000 distinct CDR3 sequences, with about a sixth found just once. The sample originates from a study of T cells in Graves' hyperthyroidism and ophthalmopathy. Overall study findings and caveats: By a 13 V-J model, ophthalmopathy was set apart from stable hyperthyroidism.

V lost 1 base, J lost 0 bases, and 10 bases lay in between. Germline CDR1 is SQVTM and CDR2 is ANQGSEA. The CDR3 has 15 residues. Criteria for exclusion of patients were uncontrolled infection, other autoimmune disease, pregnancy or lactation. The genes are TRBV29-1 and TRBJ2-1; D is possibly TRBD2 (5 bases). Sequencing input: blood. This TCR was recovered from a man between 18 and 29 years old with Graves' hyperthyroidism. The CDR3 nucleotides read TGCAGCGTTGAAGGTCAAGAGGGCTCCTACAATGAGCAGTTCTTC. It yields the protein CSVEGQEGSYNEQFF.